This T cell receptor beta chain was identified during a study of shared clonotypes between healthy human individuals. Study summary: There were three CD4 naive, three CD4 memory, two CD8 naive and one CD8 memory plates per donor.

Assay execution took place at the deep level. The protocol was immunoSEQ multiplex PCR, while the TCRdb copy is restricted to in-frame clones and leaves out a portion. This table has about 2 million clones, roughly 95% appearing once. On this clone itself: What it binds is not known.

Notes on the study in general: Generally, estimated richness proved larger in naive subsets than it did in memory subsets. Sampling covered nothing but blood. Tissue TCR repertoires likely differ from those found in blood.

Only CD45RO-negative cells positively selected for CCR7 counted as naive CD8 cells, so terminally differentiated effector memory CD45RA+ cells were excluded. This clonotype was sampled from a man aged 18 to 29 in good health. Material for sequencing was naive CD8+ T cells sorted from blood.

In nucleotides, the CDR3 is TGTGCCAGCAGTGAGGGACAGGGTAGATATGGCTACACCTTC. As protein: CASSEGQGRYGYTF. This chain uses TRBV6-1 with TRBJ1-2; 9 bases are shared with TRBD1. In germline, CDR1 is MNHNS, CDR2 SASEGT. V was clipped by 3 bases and J by 5 bases; unmatched bases: 4. The CDR3 runs to 14 residues.